These 20 T cell receptor beta chains were sequenced from one sample in a study of T-cell reconstitution after alpha-beta-depleted transplantation in children. The TCRbeta library was prepared with unique molecular identifiers. TCRdb used MiXCR to reprocess the PCR reads, holding one entry per CDR3 protein. The sample contains under 300,000 distinct CDR3 sequences, more than 9% of which appear only once. The sample here was peripheral blood, taken 180 days after TCRalphabeta/CD19-depleted stem cell transplant. The source is a male patient between 2 and 10 years old who had a stem cell transplant for chronic granulomatous disease, so the T cells may come from the graft donor.

The rearrangement links TRBV19 to TRBJ1-3; D is uncertain. Trimming shortened V by 7 bases and J by 4 bases, and 14 bases separated the two germline ends. Germline assignment: CDR1 LNHDA and CDR2 SQIVND (reference sequence). The CDR3 loop spans 14 amino acids. The CDR3 is CASNPTYSGNTIYF. In DNA form, the CDR3 reads TGTGCCAGTAACCCGACCTACTCGGGAAACACCATATATTTT.

A remark on this clonotype: Just one base apart from a much larger clone, this may be a read error. The chain recombines TRBV24-1 with TRBJ2-2; 8 positions match TRBD1. The CDR3 covers 16 residues. Germline-derived CDR1 and CDR2 are KGHDR and SFDVKD. In nucleotides, the CDR3 is TGTGCCACCAGTGATTCGGGACAGGACCTCACCGGGGAGCTGCTTTTT. Amino acids: CATSDSGQDLTGELLF.

This clonotype was picked up a small number of times. This chain links TRBV3-1 with TRBJ2-3, with 14 nucleotides matching TRBD2. Trimming cost V 10 bases and J 9 bases; bases outside gene matches: 18. Germline V CDR1 and CDR2: LGHDT, YNNKEL (reference sequence). The CDR3 has 17 amino acids. For the CDR3, the DNA is TGTGCCACTCAACGAAAAATAGGGACTAGCGGGAGCGACACGCAGTATTTT. This encodes CATQRKIGTSGSDTQYF.

This clonotype was seen many times. The chain employs TRBV20-1 and TRBJ1-1; D perhaps matches TRBD1 (5 bases). Germline-derived CDR1 and CDR2 are DFQATT and SNEGSKA (reference sequence). The CDR3 length is 12 residues. The V end was cut by 1 base, the J end by 6 bases, with 9 bases between. As DNA, the CDR3 is TGCAGTGCTAGAGGGGGGGTTTCTGAAGCTTTCTTT. Protein sequence: CSARGGVSEAFF.

This clonotype has only a few counts. This rearrangement joins TRBV3-1 to TRBJ1-5, with no clear D. Looked up from germline, CDR1 is LGHDT and CDR2 is YNNKEL (reference sequence). Trimming removed 1 base from V and 0 bases from J, with 16 bases in between. The CDR3 loop spans 18 amino acids. The CDR3 DNA reads TGTGCCAGCAGCCAAGGCTTATCGGGTCCTTCTAGCAATCAGCCCCAGCATTTT. Translated, it gives CASSQGLSGPSSNQPQHF.

This rearrangement joins TRBV4-3 to TRBJ2-1; TRBD1 matches at 9 bases. Germline V gene data show CDR1 as LGHNA and CDR2 as YSLEER. Trimming cost V 10 bases and J 6 bases; bases outside gene matches: 10. The CDR3 has 14 amino acids. The CDR3 sequence is CAIPGTGRRNEQFF. The CDR3 nucleotides read TGCGCCATCCCTGGGACAGGGCGTCGCAATGAGCAGTTCTTC.

This clonotype has ten or more counts. The chain links TRBV7-3 to TRBJ2-5; D is unresolved. Trimming shortened V by 3 bases and J by 1 base, and 6 bases separated the two germline ends. This CDR3 is 13 amino acids long. Looked up from germline, CDR1 is SGHTA and CDR2 is FQGTGA. CDR3 in amino acids: CASSFGSQETQYF. DNA for the CDR3: TGTGCCAGCAGCTTCGGTAGCCAAGAGACCCAGTACTTC.

This clonotype was detected many times. The chain is built from TRBV5-1 and TRBJ2-1; 8 nucleotides line up with TRBD2. J was trimmed by 5 bases and V by 5 bases; bases with no gene match: 6. Germline values: CDR1 SGHRS, CDR2 YFSETQ. This CDR3 comprises 14 residues. For the CDR3, the DNA is TGCGCCAGCAGTGGGACTAGAGGGGACAATGAGCAGTTCTTC. Its translation is CASSGTRGDNEQFF. Full variable domain (remainder filled in from reference TRBV5-1 and TRBJ2-1): KAGVTQTPRYLIKTRGQQVTLSCSPISGHRSVSWYQQTPGQGLQFLFEYFSETQRNKGNFPGRFSGRQFSNSRSEMNVSTLELGDSALYLCASSGTRGDNEQFFGPGTRLTVL.

The table lists this clonotype with many counts. CDR3: CASSQLGSGLADTQYF. The CDR3, as DNA: TGTGCCAGCAGCCAACTGGGTAGCGGGCTCGCAGATACGCAGTATTTT. The J gene is TRBJ2-3, the V gene TRBV7-8, with TRBD2 matching over 7 bases. The CDR3 consists of 16 residues. With V trimmed by 5 bases and J by 4 bases, 12 bases remained unmatched. CDR1 and CDR2 (germline): SGHVS, FQNEAQ.

This clonotype was detected many times. CDR3 nucleotide sequence: TGTGCCTGGAGTGGAGACAGTCCTTATCAGCCCCAGCATTTT. Translation gives CAWSGDSPYQPQHF. This chain connects TRBV30 to TRBJ1-5; D might be TRBD1 (5 bases). The CDR3 consists of 14 residues. The germline V and J ends were trimmed by 1 base and 5 bases, with 12 bases remaining between them. Germline values: CDR1 GTSNPN, CDR2 SVGIG (reference sequence). Full variable domain (remainder filled in from reference TRBV30 and TRBJ1-5): SQTIHQWPATLVQPVGSPLSLECTVEGTSNPNLYWYRQAAGRGLQLLFYSVGIGQISSEVPQNLSASRPQDRQFILSSKKLLLSDSGFYLCAWSGDSPYQPQHFGDGTRLSIL.

This clonotype was observed at least ten times. This chain joins TRBV9 and TRBJ1-2; D ambiguous. The V gene's germline CDR1 is SGDLS and CDR2 YYNGEE. The V end lost 0 bases, the J end lost 3 bases, and 6 bases lay between the germline ends. The CDR3 has 13 amino acids. The CDR3 nucleotides read TGTGCCAGCAGCGTAGGGCAGGACTATGGCTACACCTTC. It codes for CASSVGQDYGYTF.

This clonotype was found many times. This chain joins TRBV27 and TRBJ2-6; D possibly corresponds to TRBD2 (5 bases). Germline V gives CDR1 MNHEY, CDR2 SMNVEV (reference sequence). The CDR3 is 14 residues long. V was clipped by 8 bases and J by 1 base, with 9 bases between them. The chain's CDR3 is CASGRISGANVLTF. CDR3 DNA: TGTGCCAGCGGGAGAATTTCTGGGGCCAACGTCCTGACTTTC.

There are many counts of this clonotype. The chain employs TRBV20-1 and TRBJ2-5; 7 nucleotides align to TRBD1. CDR1 DFQATT and CDR2 SNEGSKA come from the germline V gene (reference sequence). This CDR3 has 14 amino acids. Unmatched junction bases numbered 6, after V lost 3 bases and J lost 2 bases. The CDR3 DNA reads as TGCAGTGCTAGGATACAGGGGAGTCAAGAGACCCAGTACTTC. Translation: CSARIQGSQETQYF.

Concerning this clonotype itself: One base away lies a much larger clone, so this may be a sequencing read error. The J gene is TRBJ1-2, the V gene TRBV20-1, with D hard to call. CDR1 DFQATT and CDR2 SNEGSKA come from the germline V gene (reference sequence). V lost 0 bases to trimming and J lost 9 bases, with 17 bases between them. This CDR3 is 14 amino acids long. The CDR3 nucleotides are TGCAGTGCTAGAGATGATGCGGGGTATGGCAGCTACACCTTC. It translates to CSARDDAGYGSYTF.

This clonotype was picked up many times. V gene TRBV6-5 combines with J gene TRBJ2-7, with D perhaps TRBD1 (6 bases). Germline V gene lookup returns CDR1 MNHEY and CDR2 SVGAGI. CDR3 length: 12 amino acids. The ends were cut back, 7 bases at V and 4 bases at J, with 11 bases in the middle. CDR3 DNA sequence: TGTGCCAGCACAGGGGTTGCATACGAGCAGTACTTC. This sequence encodes CASTGVAYEQYF.

The sample holds many counts of this clonotype. One end of the junction varies from germline; a read error may be responsible. The rearrangement uses TRBV20-1 and TRBJ2-5, with 8 bases aligning to TRBD2. The CDR3 consists of 17 residues. Germline CDR1 and CDR2: DFQATT and SNEGSKA (reference sequence). DNA of the CDR3: TGCAGTGCCAGAGGACTAGCTGAGAAGCTTGTGGTGGAGACCCAGTACTTC. It yields the protein CSARGLAEKLVVETQYF.

This clonotype showed up many times. The V and J genes are TRBV12-3 or TRBV12-4 and TRBJ2-7, with 11 positions matching TRBD1. The CDR3 covers 14 residues. V was pared by 3 bases and J by 7 bases, with 5 bases of the junction left unmatched. CDR3 coding DNA: TGTGCCAGCAGTTTCGGACAGGGGGCGGGGGAGCAGTACTTC. Residues: CASSFGQGAGEQYF.

Regarding this clonotype: A read error may explain this, as a much larger clone is one base away. The V and J genes are TRBV2 and TRBJ1-5, with 9 nucleotides matching TRBD1. This CDR3 comprises 18 residues. CDR1 is SNHLY and CDR2 is FYNNEI in the germline V gene. The CDR3 sequence: CASRSPGTGNFMDQPQLF. CDR3 nucleotides: TGTGCCAGCAGATCCCCCGGGACAGGGAACTTTATGGATCAGCCCCAGCTTTTT.

The sample holds many counts of this clonotype. The V call is TRBV12-3 or TRBV12-4, the J call TRBJ2-1; a weak D match, TRBD1 (5 bases). CDR3 length equals 13 residues. Deletions cut 1 base from V and 10 bases from J, with 11 bases between. Written as DNA, the CDR3 is TGTGCCAGCAGTTTAGGGGGCCCTCAAGAGCAGTTCTTC. Amino acids: CASSLGGPQEQFF.

This clonotype was counted ten times or more. The rearrangement uses TRBV29-1 and TRBJ1-1; TRBD1 might be the D (5 bases). Between the trimmed V and J ends, which lost 7 bases and 0 bases, there was a span of 15 bases. The CDR3 runs to 14 residues. The germline gives CDR1 SQVTM, CDR2 ANQGSEA. CDR3 sequence: CSADSGEMNTEAFF. Written as DNA, the CDR3 is TGCAGCGCGGATTCGGGGGAGATGAACACTGAAGCTTTCTTT. Looking up the rest from reference TRBV29-1 and TRBJ1-1 gives the full variable domain: SAVISQKPSRDICQRGTSLTIQCQVDSQVTMMFWYRQQPGQSLTLIATANQGSEATYESGFVIDKFPISRPNLTFSTLTVSNMSPEDSSIYLCSADSGEMNTEAFFGQGTRLTVV.